This T cell receptor beta chain is drawn from a study of shared clonotypes between healthy human individuals. DNA at 200 ng, 25,000 to 35,000 T cell genomes, went into sorted-subset replicate PCRs. Using immunoSEQ multiplex PCR, the repertoire was profiled, and TCRdb retains in-frame clones only, with some absent. The sample has hundreds of thousands of clones; less than 80% are singletons. This CDR3 has 15 amino acids. V was shortened by 1 base and J by 1 base, with 10 bases between the two germline ends. Germline-derived CDR1 and CDR2 are SGDLS and YYNGEE. This clone was counted a few times. This chain links TRBV9 with TRBJ2-3, with D perhaps matching TRBD2 (5 bases). The clonotype was recovered from a woman in her twenties or thirties in good health. Material: memory CD4+ T cells sorted from blood. Described subset: CD45RA-negative fraction. The chain's CDR3 is CASSVQGSGTDTQYF. CDR3 nucleotides: TGTGCCAGCAGCGTACAAGGGAGTGGCACAGATACGCAGTATTTT.